This T cell receptor (beta chain) was recorded in a study of blood T cell repertoires in COVID-19. Study background: T cells, B-cell-depleted T cells, or PBMCs provided the cDNA or gDNA that served as material.

Participants spanned ages about 18 to 90 years and resided in about two dozen US areas. Each recovered donor of Cohort 3 presented with two negative PCRs, clearance, or symptom resolution. Between the trimmed V and J ends, which lost 5 bases and 2 bases, there was a span of 16 bases. CDR1 and CDR2 (germline): MNHEY, SVGEGT. The CDR3 loop spans 15 amino acids. Sequencing was performed with immunoSEQ multiplex PCR; in TCRdb, only in-frame clones are kept and a portion is missing. This sample has 200,000 to 250,000 clones, with approximately 84% found just once. The source material was PBMCs or T cells enriched from blood (not recorded which). This TCR came from a man between 60 and 75 years old who had recovered from COVID-19. J is TRBJ2-7 and V is TRBV6-2 or TRBV6-3, with D possibly matching TRBD1 (6 bases). In nucleotides, the CDR3 is TGTGCCAGCAGTGATCCGGGACAAGCCGCCTACGAGCAGTACTTC. Amino acids: CASSDPGQAAYEQYF.